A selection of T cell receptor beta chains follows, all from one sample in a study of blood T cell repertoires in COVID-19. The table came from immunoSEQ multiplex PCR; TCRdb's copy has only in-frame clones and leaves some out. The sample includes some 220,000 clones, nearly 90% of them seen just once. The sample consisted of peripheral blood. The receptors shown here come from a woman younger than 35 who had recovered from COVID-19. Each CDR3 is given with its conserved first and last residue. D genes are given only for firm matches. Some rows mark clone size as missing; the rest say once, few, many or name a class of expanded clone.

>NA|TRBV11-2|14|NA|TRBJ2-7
CASIRGGTSYEQYF
TGTGCCAGCATTAGGGGCGGGACTTCCTACGAGCAGTACTTC
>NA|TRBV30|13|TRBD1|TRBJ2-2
CAWRTGGPGELFF
TGTGCCTGGAGGACAGGGGGCCCCGGGGAGCTGTTTTTT
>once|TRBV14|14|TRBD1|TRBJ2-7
CASSRGTGGYEQYF
TGTGCCAGCAGCCGAGGGACAGGGGGCTACGAGCAGTACTTC
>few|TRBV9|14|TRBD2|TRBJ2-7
CASSEVAGSYEQYF
TGTGCCAGCAGCGAGGTAGCGGGTTCCTACGAGCAGTACTTC
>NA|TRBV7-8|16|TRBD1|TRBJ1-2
CASSLQGTGGASGYTF
TGTGCCAGCAGCCTCCAAGGGACAGGGGGCGCGAGTGGCTACACCTTC
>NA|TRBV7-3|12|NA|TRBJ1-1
CASSSLGQRLFF
TGTGCCAGCAGCTCCTTGGGTCAGCGGCTCTTCTTT
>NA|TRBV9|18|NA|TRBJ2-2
CASSVATTGEVVTGELFF
TGTGCCAGCAGCGTAGCTACAACAGGGGAGGTAGTCACCGGGGAGCTGTTTTTT
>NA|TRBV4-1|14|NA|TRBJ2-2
CASSQSPEYRELFF
TGCGCCAGCAGCCAAAGCCCTGAGTATCGGGAGCTGTTTTTT
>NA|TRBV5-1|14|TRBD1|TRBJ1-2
CASSSGTGGYGYTF
TGCGCCAGCAGCAGCGGGACAGGGGGATATGGCTACACCTTC
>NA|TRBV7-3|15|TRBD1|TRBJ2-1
CASSSWTGTYNEQFF
TGTGCCAGCAGCTCCTGGACAGGGACCTACAATGAGCAGTTCTTC
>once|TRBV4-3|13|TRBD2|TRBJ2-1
CASSASGGGEQFF
TGCGCCAGCAGCGCCTCGGGGGGTGGTGAGCAGTTCTTC
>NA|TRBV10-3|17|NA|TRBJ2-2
CAISESGGGSNTGELFF
TGTGCCATCAGTGAGTCGGGAGGCGGGTCGAACACCGGGGAGCTGTTTTTT
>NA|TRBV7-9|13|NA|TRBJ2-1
CASIYTTPNEQFF
TGTGCCAGCATATATACTACCCCCAATGAGCAGTTCTTC
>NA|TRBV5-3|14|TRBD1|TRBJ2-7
CARSLAGTGDEQYF
TGTGCCAGAAGCTTGGCCGGGACAGGGGACGAGCAGTACTTC
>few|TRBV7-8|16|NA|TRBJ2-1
CASSHEPGSRLNEQFF
TGTGCCAGCAGCCACGAACCCGGGAGCCGACTCAATGAGCAGTTCTTC
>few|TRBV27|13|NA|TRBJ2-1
CASSFPGGLEQFF
TGTGCCAGCAGTTTTCCCGGGGGGCTAGAGCAGTTCTTC
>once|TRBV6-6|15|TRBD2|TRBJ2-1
CASSRPAGVLNEQFF
TGTGCCAGCAGTCGCCCCGCGGGAGTTTTGAATGAGCAGTTCTTC
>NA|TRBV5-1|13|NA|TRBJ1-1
CASSLERNTEAFF
TGCGCCAGCAGCTTGGAGAGGAACACTGAAGCTTTCTTT
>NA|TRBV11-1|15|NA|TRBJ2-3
CASSFVGLGTDTQYF
TGTGCCAGCAGCTTTGTGGGACTCGGCACAGATACGCAGTATTTT
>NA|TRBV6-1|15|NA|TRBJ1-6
CASSEGRGYNSPLHF
TGTGCCAGCAGTGAAGGACGGGGTTATAATTCACCCCTCCACTTT
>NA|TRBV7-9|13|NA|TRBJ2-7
CASSLYGFYEQYF
TGTGCCAGCAGCTTATACGGTTTCTACGAGCAGTACTTC
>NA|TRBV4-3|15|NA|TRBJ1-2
CASSQDLDNIYGYTF
TGCGCCAGCAGCCAAGATTTGGACAACATCTATGGCTACACCTTC
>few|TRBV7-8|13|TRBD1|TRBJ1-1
CASSGTGATEAFF
TGTGCCAGCAGCGGGACAGGGGCCACTGAAGCTTTCTTT
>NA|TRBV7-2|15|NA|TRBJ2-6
CASSFPGSGANVLTF
TGTGCCAGCAGCTTCCCCGGGTCTGGGGCCAACGTCCTGACTTTC
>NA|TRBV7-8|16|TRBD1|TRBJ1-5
CASSSEGAYSNQPQHF
TGTGCCAGCAGCTCCGAGGGGGCCTATAGCAATCAGCCCCAGCATTTT
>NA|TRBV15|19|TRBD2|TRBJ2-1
CATSRSPLSLAGFYNEQFF
TGTGCCACCAGCAGATCGCCTCTATCTCTAGCGGGGTTCTACAATGAGCAGTTCTTC
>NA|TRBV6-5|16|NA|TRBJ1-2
CASSYSGQESQNGYTF
TGTGCCAGCAGTTACTCGGGGCAGGAATCTCAAAATGGCTACACCTTC
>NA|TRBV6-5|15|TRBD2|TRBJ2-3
CASSSRLAGVDTQYF
TGTGCCAGCAGTTCCCGACTAGCGGGAGTAGATACGCAGTATTTT
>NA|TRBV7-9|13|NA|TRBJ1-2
CASSLGAGAGYTF
TGTGCCAGCAGCTTAGGAGCAGGGGCTGGCTACACCTTC
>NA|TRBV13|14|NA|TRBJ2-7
CASSLSSVGYEQYF
TGTGCCAGCAGCTTATCTAGCGTAGGCTACGAGCAGTACTTC
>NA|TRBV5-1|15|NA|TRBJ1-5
CASSPDSSSNQPQHF
TGCGCCAGCAGCCCGGACAGTTCTAGCAATCAGCCCCAGCATTTT